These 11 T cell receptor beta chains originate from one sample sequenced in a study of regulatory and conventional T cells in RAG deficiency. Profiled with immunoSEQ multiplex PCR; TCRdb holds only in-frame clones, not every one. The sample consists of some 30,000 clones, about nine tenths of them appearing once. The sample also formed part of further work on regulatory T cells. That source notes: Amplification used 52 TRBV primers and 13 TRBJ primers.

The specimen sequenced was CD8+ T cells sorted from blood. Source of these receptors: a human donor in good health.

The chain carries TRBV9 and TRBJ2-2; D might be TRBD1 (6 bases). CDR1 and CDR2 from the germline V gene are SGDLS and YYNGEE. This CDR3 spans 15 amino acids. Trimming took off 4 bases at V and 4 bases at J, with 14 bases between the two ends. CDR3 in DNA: TGTGCCAGCAGCTTTACAGGGAGTGGCACCGGGGAGCTGTTTTTT. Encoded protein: CASSFTGSGTGELFF. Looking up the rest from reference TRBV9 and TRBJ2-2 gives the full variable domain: DSGVTQTPKHLITATGQRVTLRCSPRSGDLSVYWYQQSLDQGLQFLIQYYNGEERAKGNILERFSAQQFPDLHSELNLSSLELGDSALYFCASSFTGSGTGELFFGEGSRLTVL.

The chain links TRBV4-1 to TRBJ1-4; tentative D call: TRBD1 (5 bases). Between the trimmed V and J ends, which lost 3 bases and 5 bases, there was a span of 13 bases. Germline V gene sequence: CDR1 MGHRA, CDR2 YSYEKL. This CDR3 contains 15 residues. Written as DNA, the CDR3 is TGCGCCAGCAGCCAGGGATGGGGCCCGAATGAAAAACTGTTTTTT. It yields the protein CASSQGWGPNEKLFF.

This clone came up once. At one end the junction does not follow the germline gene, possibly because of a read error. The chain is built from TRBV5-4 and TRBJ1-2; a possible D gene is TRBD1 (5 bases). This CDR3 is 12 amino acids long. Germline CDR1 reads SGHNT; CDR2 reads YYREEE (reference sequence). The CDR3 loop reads CASSLSGPDSIF. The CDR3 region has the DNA TGTGCCAGCAGCCTCTCAGGGCCCGATTCAATCTTC.

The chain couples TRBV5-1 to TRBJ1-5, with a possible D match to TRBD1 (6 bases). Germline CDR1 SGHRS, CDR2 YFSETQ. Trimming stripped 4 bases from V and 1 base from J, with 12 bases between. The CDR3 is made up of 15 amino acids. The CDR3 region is CASSRTGSSNQPQHF. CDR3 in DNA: TGCGCCAGCAGCAGAACAGGGTCGAGCAATCAGCCCCAGCATTTT.

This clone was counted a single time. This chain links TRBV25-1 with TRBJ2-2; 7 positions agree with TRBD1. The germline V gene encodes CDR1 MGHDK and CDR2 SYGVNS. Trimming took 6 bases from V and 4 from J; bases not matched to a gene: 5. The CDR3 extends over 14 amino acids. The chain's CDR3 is CASSRDSSTGELFF. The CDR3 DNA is TGTGCCAGCAGCCGGGACAGTTCCACCGGGGAGCTGTTTTTT.

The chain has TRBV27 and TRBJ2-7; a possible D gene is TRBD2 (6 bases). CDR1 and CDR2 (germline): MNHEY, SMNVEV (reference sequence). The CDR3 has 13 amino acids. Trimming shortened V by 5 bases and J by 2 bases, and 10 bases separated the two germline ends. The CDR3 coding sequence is TGTGCCAGCAGTGGGTGGGGGGCCTACGAGCAGTACTTC. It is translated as CASSGWGAYEQYF.

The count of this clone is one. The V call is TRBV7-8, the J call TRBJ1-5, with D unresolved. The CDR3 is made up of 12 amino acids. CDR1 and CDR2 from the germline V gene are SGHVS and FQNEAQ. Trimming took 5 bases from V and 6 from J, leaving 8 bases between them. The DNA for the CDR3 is TGTGCCAGCAGCCTCCCCGGTCAGCCCCAGCATTTT. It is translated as CASSLPGQPQHF.

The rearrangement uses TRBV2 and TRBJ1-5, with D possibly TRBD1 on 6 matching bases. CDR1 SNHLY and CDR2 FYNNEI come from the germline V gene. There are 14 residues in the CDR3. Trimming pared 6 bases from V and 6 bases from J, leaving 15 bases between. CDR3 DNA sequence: TGTGCCAGCAGAGGTGACCCCAGGGGTCAGCCCCAGCATTTT. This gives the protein CASRGDPRGQPQHF.

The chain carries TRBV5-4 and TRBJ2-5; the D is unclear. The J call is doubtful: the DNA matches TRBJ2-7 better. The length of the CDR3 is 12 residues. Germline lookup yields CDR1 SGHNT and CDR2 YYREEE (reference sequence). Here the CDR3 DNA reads TGTGCCAGCAGCTACTTGGTATCCGAGCAGTACTTC. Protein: CASSYLVSEQYF.

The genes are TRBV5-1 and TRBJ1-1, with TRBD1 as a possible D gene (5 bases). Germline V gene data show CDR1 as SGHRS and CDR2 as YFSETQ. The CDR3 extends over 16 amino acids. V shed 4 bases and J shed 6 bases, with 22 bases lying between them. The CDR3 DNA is TGCGCCAGCAGCCGGACGCCGCAGGGAACCGGGGCTGAAGCTTTCTTT. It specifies CASSRTPQGTGAEAFF. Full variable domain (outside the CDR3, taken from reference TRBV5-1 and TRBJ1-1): KAGVTQTPRYLIKTRGQQVTLSCSPISGHRSVSWYQQTPGQGLQFLFEYFSETQRNKGNFPGRFSGRQFSNSRSEMNVSTLELGDSALYLCASSRTPQGTGAEAFFGQGTRLTVV.

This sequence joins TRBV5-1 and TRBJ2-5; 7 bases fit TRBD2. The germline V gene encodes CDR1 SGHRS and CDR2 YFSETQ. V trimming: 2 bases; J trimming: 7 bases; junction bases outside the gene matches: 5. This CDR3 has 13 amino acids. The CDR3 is CASSLSREGTQYF. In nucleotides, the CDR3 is TGCGCCAGCAGCTTAAGTAGGGAGGGGACCCAGTACTTC.